The TCR beta chain under discussion was sequenced for a study of T cell responses to AZD1222 COVID-19 vaccine. J lost 6 bases, V lost 0 bases, and 4 bases had no gene match. The length of the CDR3 is 15 residues. Germline assignment: CDR1 SGHRS and CDR2 YFSETQ. Produced via immunoSEQ multiplex PCR; TCRdb's table is partial and in-frame only. The sample yields around 78,000 clones, under 90% seen once. V and J are TRBV5-1 and TRBJ1-3; TRBD1 aligns across 9 bases. Material: peripheral blood, obtained 28 days after the second AZD1222 dose. The receptor's source is an adult who received the AZD1222 COVID-19 vaccine. CDR3 residues: CASSLAGQGANTIYF. For the CDR3, the DNA is TGCGCCAGCAGCTTGGCGGGACAGGGAGCAAACACCATATATTTT.